The sequence of this T cell receptor (beta chain) was determined in a study of T cell repertoires in cytomegalovirus infection (dated by TCRdb to between 2019 and 2020). Study-wide context: The peptide stimulations were aimed at well-studied HLA-B-restricted epitopes as well as recently identified HLA-C-restricted CMV epitopes, whose presentation resists viral immunomodulation. The HLA type of each donor mattered for the analysis, because public TCR beta signatures pointed to carriage of CMV infection along with the matching HLA type. On the study overall, not on this receptor specifically: Cumulative frequency of public TCR beta family members discriminated carriers of CMV infection plus the relevant HLA type in this cohort and an independent 352-donor cohort. The ex vivo response was dominated by HLA-C-restricted CMV-specific TCR beta clonotypes, which also provided the single most frequent clonotype in two of eight donors.

This clonotype was recorded a few times. The antigen it binds to is not known. No much larger clonotype is one base removed from it; base qualities were not supplied. The intended sense of this specimen's treatment or condition label: in vitro stimulation with specific CMV peptide epitopes to enrich CMV-specific T cells. The run used an Illumina HiSeq 1500. Clones were called with MiXCR by TCRdb after fastp trimmed the public reads at Q25, and only in-frame beta chains were retained. A single entry per CDR3 protein holds the most common genes and DNA from its merged rows. This sample lists 62,000 or so distinct CDR3 sequences; about 19% were detected once. The ten largest make up 73% of the sample. Sample: CD8+ T cells from cultured PBMCs, taken from culture after CMV antigen stimulation. This receptor was taken from a human donor in good health (CMV status not recorded). Some clones in this sample may be carry-over from other donors' samples.

CDR3 protein: CASSLVSVNTEAFF. The DNA sequence reads TGTGCCAGCAGCTTAGTTTCGGTGAACACTGAAGCTTTCTTT. The chain is encoded by TRBV7-2 joined to TRBJ1-1; no D gene is confidently identified. The CDR3 covers 14 residues, taking in both the cysteine and the phenylalanine. Only the CDR3 DNA stays, 42 bases, in frame from base 1. CDR1 and CDR2 were assigned from the germline V gene as SGHTA and FQGNSA. The V and J ends are trimmed by 1 base and 0 bases, leaving 6 bases between them.